This entry lists 26 T cell receptor beta chains sequenced from one sample in a study of Ad26.COV2.S vaccination and SARS-CoV-2 variants. Stated treatment: 15 to 20 received Ad26.COV2.S at low or high dose, single or two shots; 5 received placebo; per-sample allocation not given. Following the first vaccine or placebo injection, samples were taken on day 63. Sequencing used immunoSEQ multiplex PCR; TCRdb keeps in-frame clones, though not all of them. The data hold a few hundred thousand clones, with about four fifths observed a single time. Source: peripheral blood, taken in a trial of Ad26.COV2.S vaccine versus placebo. All receptors come from a person aged 18-60 years who received the Ad26.COV2.S COVID-19 vaccine or a placebo.

The V call is TRBV11-3, the J call TRBJ2-7, with 8 bases matching TRBD1. V gave up 4 bases and J gave up 2 bases; unmatched junction bases: 4. In germline, CDR1 is SGHNT, CDR2 YENEEA. The CDR3 spans 14 residues. CDR3: CASSYRGDTYEQYF. The CDR3 nucleotides read TGTGCCAGCAGCTACAGGGGGGATACCTACGAGCAGTACTTC. The full variable domain, its missing parts supplied by reference TRBV11-3 and TRBJ2-7, is EAGVVQSPRYKIIEKKQPVAFWCNPISGHNTLYWYLQNLGQGPELLIRYENEEAVDDSQLPKDRFSAERLKGVDSTLKIQPAELGDSAVYLCASSYRGDTYEQYFGPGTRLTVT.

The V call is TRBV19, the J call TRBJ2-2, with no clear D. The V gene's germline CDR1 is LNHDA and CDR2 SQIVND (reference sequence). The CDR3 loop spans 10 amino acids. The ends were cut back, 7 bases at V and 8 bases at J, with 5 bases in the middle. The DNA for the CDR3 is TGTGCCAGTAAACAAGGGGAGCTGTTTTTT. This sequence encodes CASKQGELFF.

This chain uses TRBV7-2 with TRBJ2-3, with 15 bases that match TRBD2. This CDR3 has 19 residues. J lost 6 bases, V lost 4 bases, and 14 bases had no gene match. Germline CDR1 reads SGHTA; CDR2 reads FQGNSA. The CDR3 DNA reads TGTGCCAGCAGCTATGGACTAGCGGGGGGGCCTTATAGTCCGGATACGCAGTATTTT. Protein sequence: CASSYGLAGGPYSPDTQYF.

The chain links TRBV10-1 to TRBJ2-3; D remains ambiguous. The CDR3 consists of 13 residues. The germline V gene encodes CDR1 WNHNN and CDR2 SYGVQD (reference sequence). V dropped 10 bases and J dropped 2 bases, with 13 bases sitting between them. Here the CDR3 reads CATAPLLTDTQYF. CDR3 nucleotide sequence: TGCGCCACAGCGCCGCTGCTCACAGATACGCAGTATTTT.

The chain employs TRBV7-2 and TRBJ2-3; possibly TRBD1 or TRBD2 for D (6 bases each). This CDR3 comprises 17 residues. The ends were cut back, 5 bases at V and 1 base at J, with 19 bases in the middle. CDR1 and CDR2 from the germline V gene are SGHTA and FQGNSA. CDR3 bases: TGTGCCAGCAGCCCCACTGTACCGGGGGCCGGCACAGATACGCAGTATTTT. Translating gives CASSPTVPGAGTDTQYF.

J is TRBJ1-2 and V is TRBV6-5; TRBD1 agrees at 7 bases. Per germline, CDR1 MNHEY and CDR2 SVGAGI. The V gene end was trimmed by 4 bases and the J gene end by 8 bases; junction bases not matched to a gene: 16. The CDR3 totals 16 residues. As DNA, the CDR3 is TGTGCCAGCAGTTCCCCCATGCGGGACAGAGACAACGGCTACACCTTC. This sequence encodes CASSSPMRDRDNGYTF.

The rearrangement links TRBV7-9 to TRBJ1-1; 9 positions agree with TRBD1. Per germline, CDR1 SEHNR and CDR2 FQNEAQ (reference sequence). The CDR3 totals 16 residues. Trimming took 5 bases from V and 6 from J; bases not matched to a gene: 13. CDR3: CASSRWGTGLSAEAFF. CDR3 nucleotides: TGTGCCAGCAGCCGGTGGGGGACAGGGCTTTCCGCTGAAGCTTTCTTT.

This clone was detected a few times. The chain combines TRBV28 with TRBJ1-5; TRBD1 aligns across 7 bases. Germline V gene lookup returns CDR1 MDHEN and CDR2 SYDVKM. Germline trimming cut 5 bases from V and 3 bases from J; bases unmatched to any gene: 4. The CDR3 has 14 residues. CDR3 coding DNA: TGTGCCAGCAGTCCAGGGGGAAACAATCAGCCCCAGCATTTT. Protein product: CASSPGGNNQPQHF. Full variable domain (rest looked up from reference TRBV28 and TRBJ1-5): DVKVTQSSRYLVKRTGEKVFLECVQDMDHENMFWYRQDPGLGLRLIYFSYDVKMKEKGDIPEGYSVSREKKERFSLILESASTNQTSMYLCASSPGGNNQPQHFGDGTRLSIL.

The V call is TRBV7-9, the J call TRBJ2-1; no definite D call. This CDR3 has 13 amino acids. Germline CDR1 SEHNR, CDR2 FQNEAQ (reference sequence). Trimming removed 1 base from V and 3 bases from J, with 4 bases in between. The CDR3 loop is CASSLDIYNEQFF. The CDR3 nucleotides are TGTGCCAGCAGCTTAGACATCTACAATGAGCAGTTCTTC.

The chain is built from TRBV28 and TRBJ2-7; D possibly corresponds to TRBD1 (6 bases). Deletions cut 7 bases from V and 0 bases from J, with 10 bases between. Germline V gene lookup returns CDR1 MDHEN and CDR2 SYDVKM. CDR3 length: 13 amino acids. DNA of the CDR3: TGTGCCAGCACCCAGGGGTACTCCTACGAGCAGTACTTC. This encodes CASTQGYSYEQYF. Variable domain in full (rest from reference TRBV28 and TRBJ2-7): DVKVTQSSRYLVKRTGEKVFLECVQDMDHENMFWYRQDPGLGLRLIYFSYDVKMKEKGDIPEGYSVSREKKERFSLILESASTNQTSMYLCASTQGYSYEQYFGPGTRLTVT.

This chain connects TRBV5-4 to TRBJ2-7, with 7 bases aligning to TRBD1. Germline loops: CDR1 SGHNT, CDR2 YYREEE (reference sequence). The length of the CDR3 is 14 residues. With V trimmed by 1 base and J by 3 bases, 4 bases remained unmatched. The CDR3: CASSLRPGGYEQYF. The CDR3 DNA reads as TGTGCCAGCAGCTTGAGGCCAGGGGGCTACGAGCAGTACTTC.

The chain links TRBV28 to TRBJ1-5; TRBD1 might be the D (6 bases). This CDR3 is 17 amino acids long. Germline values: CDR1 MDHEN, CDR2 SYDVKM. V was pared by 5 bases and J by 4 bases, with 21 bases between. Here the CDR3 reads CASSPPGTLNGNQPQHF. The CDR3 coding sequence is TGTGCCAGCAGTCCTCCGGGGACACTAAATGGGAATCAGCCCCAGCATTTT. The full variable domain, with the rest looked up from reference TRBV28 and TRBJ1-5, is DVKVTQSSRYLVKRTGEKVFLECVQDMDHENMFWYRQDPGLGLRLIYFSYDVKMKEKGDIPEGYSVSREKKERFSLILESASTNQTSMYLCASSPPGTLNGNQPQHFGDGTRLSIL.

This clone appeared once. This chain connects TRBV12-3 or TRBV12-4 to TRBJ1-1; D is unclear. This CDR3 contains 12 residues. V lost 3 bases, J lost 7 bases, and 9 bases lay in between. CDR3 loop: CASSFSPDEAFF. The CDR3 nucleotides read TGTGCCAGCAGTTTTTCCCCGGATGAAGCTTTCTTT.

This CDR3 is CASSPWTVNYGYTF. CDR3 sequence (DNA): TGTGCCAGTAGTCCCTGGACAGTTAACTATGGCTACACCTTC. The chain joins TRBV19 to TRBJ1-2; D is possibly TRBD1 (6 bases). V was cut by 5 bases and J by 1 base, with 11 bases left in between. The CDR3 consists of 14 residues. CDR1 and CDR2 (germline): LNHDA, SQIVND (reference sequence).

The chain uses TRBV9 and TRBJ2-2; D not resolved. Per germline, CDR1 SGDLS and CDR2 YYNGEE. V lost 1 base and J lost 2, with 3 bases in between. The CDR3 spans 13 residues. The CDR3 region has the DNA TGTGCCAGCAGCGTATTCAACACCGGGGAGCTGTTTTTT. It is translated as CASSVFNTGELFF.

The rearrangement links TRBV2 to TRBJ1-1; possible D gene TRBD1, 5 bases. Trimming removed 7 bases at V and 6 bases at J, with 18 bases between. Germline CDR1 SNHLY, CDR2 FYNNEI. The CDR3 is 14 amino acids. The CDR3 is CASIEWAGNSEAFF. The CDR3 coding sequence is TGTGCCAGCATCGAATGGGCAGGGAATTCTGAAGCTTTCTTT.

The chain is built from TRBV5-4 and TRBJ2-1; D unresolved. CDR1 is SGHNT, CDR2 YYREEE, per germline (reference sequence). V was clipped by 3 bases and J by 8 bases, with 9 bases between them. The CDR3 sequence is 12 residues long. CDR3 DNA sequence: TGTGCCAGCAGCTGGGGTAGGGATGAGCAGTTCTTC. The encoded protein is CASSWGRDEQFF.

A word on this clone: As the CDR3 is not closed by the conserved phenylalanine or tryptophan, this likely results from a read error. Because the CDR3's place on the DNA is in doubt, the DNA is left out and the CDR3 is given as listed by TCRdb. This chain uses TRBV15 with TRBJ2-7; TRBD1 was called by the table and not checked on the DNA. Germline V lookup: CDR1 LNHNV, CDR2 YYDKDF (reference sequence). The CDR3 spans 12 residues, counting both ends. CDR3 loop: CATSSFFRRISL.

This clone was seen only once. V gene TRBV4-1 combines with J gene TRBJ2-6; TRBD2 matches 9 bases. CDR3 size: 19 residues. The germline gives CDR1 MGHRA, CDR2 YSYEKL. The junction had 9 bases not matched to a gene; V was cut back by 3 bases and J by 0 bases. The CDR3 DNA follows: TGCGCCAGCAGCCAGGACCCTAGCGGGGTCAGCTCTGGGGCCAACGTCCTGACTTTC. Its translation is CASSQDPSGVSSGANVLTF.

This chain joins TRBV20-1 and TRBJ2-1; tentative D call: TRBD2 (6 bases). The V gene lost 3 bases and the J gene lost 12 bases, with 9 bases spanning the gap. CDR3 length: 10 amino acids. Looked up from germline, CDR1 is DFQATT and CDR2 is SNEGSKA (reference sequence). The CDR3 sequence is CSASGTRQFF. The CDR3 coding sequence is TGCAGTGCTAGCGGGACTCGGCAGTTCTTC.

CDR3 region: CASNFDRQNIQYF. The CDR3 bases are TGTGCCAGCAATTTTGACAGGCAAAACATTCAGTACTTC. This sequence joins TRBV2 and TRBJ2-4, with D possibly TRBD1 on 6 matching bases. Trimming removed 7 bases at V and 5 bases at J, with 12 bases between. CDR1 SNHLY and CDR2 FYNNEI come from the germline V gene. The length of the CDR3 is 13 residues.

This clone has just one count. The V and J genes are TRBV5-1 and TRBJ2-7; the D gene is possibly TRBD2 (5 bases). Germline V gene sequence: CDR1 SGHRS, CDR2 YFSETQ. This CDR3 region has 13 residues. Trimming cost V 8 bases and J 2 bases, with 14 bases left between them. The CDR3: CASKAGDPYEQYF. The DNA of the CDR3 is TGCGCCAGTAAGGCCGGGGATCCCTACGAGCAGTACTTC.

This clone turned up a few times. V gene TRBV13 combines with J gene TRBJ1-2; D ambiguous. This CDR3 spans 15 amino acids. Trimming pared 3 bases from V and 5 bases from J, leaving 16 bases between. Germline lookup yields CDR1 PRHDT and CDR2 FYEKMQ (reference sequence). The CDR3 sequence is CASSLLVAGFYGYTF. For the CDR3, the DNA is TGTGCCAGCAGCTTGCTTGTAGCCGGGTTTTATGGCTACACCTTC.

The chain is built from TRBV5-1 and TRBJ1-6, with D uncertain. Trimming cost V 1 base and J 0 bases, with 14 bases left between them. Germline V lookup: CDR1 SGHRS, CDR2 YFSETQ. The length of the CDR3 is 18 residues. Here the CDR3 reads CASSLSSVKSSYNSPLHF. The CDR3 nucleotides read TGCGCCAGCAGCTTGAGCTCCGTTAAAAGCTCCTATAATTCACCCCTCCACTTT.

V is TRBV4-1 and J is TRBJ1-6, with a tentative D call TRBD1 (6 bases). The CDR3 totals 13 residues. V lost 4 bases and J 14 bases, leaving 15 bases between the germline ends. Germline lookup yields CDR1 MGHRA and CDR2 YSYEKL. The DNA of the CDR3 is TGCGCCAGCAGCCGGACGGGACAAATCTCCCTCCACTTT. This encodes CASSRTGQISLHF.

This clone was seen a handful of times. The chain links TRBV18 to TRBJ1-4, with TRBD1 identical over 9 bases. The CDR3 sequence is 16 residues long. V lost 3 bases to trimming and J lost 6 bases; unmatched junction nucleotides: 8. The germline CDR1 and CDR2 sequences are KGHSH and LQKENI. The CDR3 sequence: CASSPTGGVLDEKLFF. CDR3 bases: TGTGCCAGCTCACCTACAGGGGGCGTATTGGATGAAAAACTGTTTTTT. Together with reference TRBV18 and TRBJ1-4, the CDR3 gives the full variable domain: NAGVMQNPRHLVRRRGQEARLRCSPMKGHSHVYWYRQLPEEGLKFMVYLQKENIIDESGMPKERFSAEFPKEGPSILRIQQVVRGDSAAYFCASSPTGGVLDEKLFFGSGTQLSVL.